This T cell receptor beta chain was captured in a study of T cell changes during pregnancy in multiple sclerosis. CDR1 SGHVS and CDR2 FQNEAQ come from the germline V gene. The CDR3 is 14 amino acids. Trimming removed 5 bases from V and 2 bases from J, with 13 bases in between. Here immunoSEQ multiplex PCR was the method, and the copy in TCRdb shows in-frame clones only, minus some. The sample consists of tens of thousands of clones, approximately 90% of them appearing once. The clonotype was recovered from a female donor in good health, enrolled as a control in a pregnancy study. The gene calls are TRBV7-8 and TRBJ2-7, with D possibly matching TRBD2 (6 bases). The source material was CD8+ T cells from peripheral blood mononuclear cells, sampled after pregnancy. As DNA, the CDR3 is TGTGCCAGCAGCAGCGGGTTGGGCGCCTACGAGCAGTACTTC. Encoded protein: CASSSGLGAYEQYF.